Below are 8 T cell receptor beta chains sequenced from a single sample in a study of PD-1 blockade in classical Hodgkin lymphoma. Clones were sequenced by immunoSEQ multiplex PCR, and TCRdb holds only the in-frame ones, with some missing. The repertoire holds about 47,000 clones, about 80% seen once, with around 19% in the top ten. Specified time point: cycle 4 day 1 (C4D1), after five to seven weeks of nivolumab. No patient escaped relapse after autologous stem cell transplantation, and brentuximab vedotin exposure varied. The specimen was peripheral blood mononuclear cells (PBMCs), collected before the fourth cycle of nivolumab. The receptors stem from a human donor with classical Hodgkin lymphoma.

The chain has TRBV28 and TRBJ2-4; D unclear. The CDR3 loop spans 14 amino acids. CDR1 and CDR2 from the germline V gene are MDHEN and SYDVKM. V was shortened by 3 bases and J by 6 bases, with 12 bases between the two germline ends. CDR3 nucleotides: TGTGCCAGCAGTTTGGCCGTGGTCCGAAACATTCAGTACTTC. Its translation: CASSLAVVRNIQYF. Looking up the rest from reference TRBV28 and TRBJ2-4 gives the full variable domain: DVKVTQSSRYLVKRTGEKVFLECVQDMDHENMFWYRQDPGLGLRLIYFSYDVKMKEKGDIPEGYSVSREKKERFSLILESASTNQTSMYLCASSLAVVRNIQYFGAGTRLSVL.

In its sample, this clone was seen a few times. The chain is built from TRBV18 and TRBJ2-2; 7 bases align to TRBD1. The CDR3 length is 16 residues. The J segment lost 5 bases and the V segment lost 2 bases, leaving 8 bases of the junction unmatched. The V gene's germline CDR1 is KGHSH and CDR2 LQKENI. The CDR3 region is CASSPETGSLTGELFF. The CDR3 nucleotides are TGTGCCAGCTCACCAGAGACAGGGTCTTTGACCGGGGAGCTGTTTTTT.

Here the CDR3 reads CASSFRANSGSNEQFF. For the CDR3, the DNA is TGTGCCAGCAGCTTCCGGGCGAATAGCGGGAGCAATGAGCAGTTCTTC. The V call is TRBV7-3, the J call TRBJ2-1; TRBD2 agrees at 9 bases. This CDR3 has 16 residues. From germline, CDR1 is SGHTA and CDR2 FQGTGA. Trimming cost V 3 bases and J 6 bases; bases outside gene matches: 9. The full variable domain, in which reference TRBV7-3 and TRBJ2-1 provide the parts outside the CDR3, is GAGVSQTPSNKVTEKGKYVELRCDPISGHTALYWYRQSLGQGPEFLIYFQGTGAADDSGLPNDRFFAVRPEGSVSTLKIQRTERGDSAVYLCASSFRANSGSNEQFFGPGTRLTVL.

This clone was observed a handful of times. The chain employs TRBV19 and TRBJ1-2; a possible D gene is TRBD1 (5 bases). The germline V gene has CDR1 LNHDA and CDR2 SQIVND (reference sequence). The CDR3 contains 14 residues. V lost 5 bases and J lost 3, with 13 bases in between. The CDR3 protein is CASSAFGTDYGYTF. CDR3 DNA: TGTGCCAGTAGTGCCTTTGGGACGGACTATGGCTACACCTTC.

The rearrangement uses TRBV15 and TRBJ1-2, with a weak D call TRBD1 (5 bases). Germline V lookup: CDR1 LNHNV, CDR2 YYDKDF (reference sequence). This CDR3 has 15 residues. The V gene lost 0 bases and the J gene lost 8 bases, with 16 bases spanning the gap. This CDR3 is CATSRDGRDGKGYTF. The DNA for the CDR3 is TGTGCCACCAGCAGAGACGGCAGGGATGGGAAAGGCTACACCTTC. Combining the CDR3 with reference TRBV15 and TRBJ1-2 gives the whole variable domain DAMVIQNPRYQVTQFGKPVTLSCSQTLNHNVMYWYQQKSSQAPKLLFHYYDKDFNNEADTPDNFQSRRPNTSFCFLDIRSPGLGDTAMYLCATSRDGRDGKGYTFGSGTRLTVV.

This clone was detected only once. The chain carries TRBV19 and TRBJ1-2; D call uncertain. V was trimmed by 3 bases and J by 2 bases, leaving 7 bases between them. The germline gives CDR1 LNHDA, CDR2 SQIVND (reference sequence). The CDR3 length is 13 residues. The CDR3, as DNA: TGTGCCAGTAGTATTCGGTTAAACTATGGCTACACCTTC. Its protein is CASSIRLNYGYTF.

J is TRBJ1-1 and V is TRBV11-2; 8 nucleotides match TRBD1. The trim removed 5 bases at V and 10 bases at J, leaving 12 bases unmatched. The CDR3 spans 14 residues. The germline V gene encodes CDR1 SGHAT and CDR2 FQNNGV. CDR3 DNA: TGTGCCAGCAGCCCTTCCCGAGGCAGGGGGCGAGCTTTCTTT. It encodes CASSPSRGRGRAFF.

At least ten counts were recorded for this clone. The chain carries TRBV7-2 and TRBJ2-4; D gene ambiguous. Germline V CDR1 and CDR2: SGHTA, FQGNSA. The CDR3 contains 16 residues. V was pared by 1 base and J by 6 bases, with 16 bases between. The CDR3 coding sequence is TGTGCCAGCAGCTTAGACATTCGGCAGTTGGGAAACATTCAGTACTTC. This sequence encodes CASSLDIRQLGNIQYF.